The clone carrying this T cell receptor (beta chain) was seen a handful of times. The antigen remains unidentified. Germline is not matched at one junction end, which may reflect a read error. It was uncontrolled infection, other autoimmune disease, pregnancy or lactation that excluded patients. The study based diagnoses on clinical symptoms, serum thyroxine and TRAb, thyroid ultrasound and orbital computed tomography. This sample was included in a study of T cells in Graves' hyperthyroidism and ophthalmopathy. Across the whole study: Blood was drawn when the patient was first diagnosed and still untreated. Study findings and constraints: Appearing also in blood were most of the thyroid clonotypes expanded above 0.001.

Germline V gene lookup returns CDR1 DFQATT and CDR2 SNEGSKA (reference sequence). CDR3 length: 15 residues. Researchers took RNA transcripts and amplified the TCR beta CDR3 regions from them. When the TCR CDR3 underwent first-round RT-PCR, the HTBI primer set was used. MiXCR was run by TCRdb on the multiplex PCR reads, yielding one entry per CDR3 protein. In the table there are under 400,000 distinct CDR3 sequences, 15% to 17% of which are singletons. What was sequenced was blood. This sequence joins TRBV20-1 and TRBJ2-1; D gene ambiguous. This receptor was obtained from a woman aged 18-29 years with Graves' hyperthyroidism that later progressed to Graves' ophthalmopathy. In nucleotides, the CDR3 is TGCAGTGCTAGAGATATCTCCTACAGTTACAATGAGCGGTTCTTC. Its protein is CSARDISYSYNERFF.